These T cell receptor beta chains were read from a single sample in a study of cytomegalovirus exposure and HLA in healthy donors. Libraries were prepared by immunoSEQ multiplex PCR; TCRdb keeps only in-frame clonotypes and omits some of them. This table holds around 170,000 clones, 75% to 85% found once. What was sequenced was PBMCs. Receptor source: a woman aged 18-30 years in good health and CMV-seronegative. Both conserved end residues are part of each CDR3. D genes are given only for firm matches. Not all rows give a size; the values are once, few, many and, for expanded clones, a class.

J gene	V gene	D gene	clone size	CDR3 DNA	CDR3 protein
TRBJ1-4	TRBV6-5	-	-	TGTGCCAGCAAGGCGGCTGGTGAAAAACTGTTTTTT	CASKAAGEKLFF
TRBJ2-5	TRBV18	TRBD1	-	TGTGCCAGCTCACCTCGAGAGAGCACAGGGGATCAAGAGACCCAGTACTTC	CASSPRESTGDQETQYF
TRBJ2-2	TRBV27	TRBD2	-	TGTGCCAGCAGTTTGCTAGCGGGAGGCTTCACCGGGGAGCTGTTTTTT	CASSLLAGGFTGELFF
TRBJ2-5	TRBV2	-	once	TGTGCCAGCGGCTCTCCGGGACAATCTAGAGAGACCCAGTACTTC	CASGSPGQSRETQYF
TRBJ1-4	TRBV18	-	few	TGTGCCAGCTCACCAACAATACGACAGGCAACTAATGAAAAACTGTTTTTT	CASSPTIRQATNEKLFF
TRBJ2-1	TRBV28	-	-	TGTGCCAGCACCTCCAGCCGGGACATCCGGTTCTTC	CASTSSRDIRFF
TRBJ2-1	TRBV6-5	-	-	TGTGCCAGCATCGACCCAACCGGGAATGAGCAGTTCTTC	CASIDPTGNEQFF
TRBJ2-3	TRBV2	-	once	TGTGCCAGCAGTGAAGAGGCTAGCCGGGATACGCAGTATTTT	CASSEEASRDTQYF
TRBJ2-3	TRBV2	-	once	TGTGCCAGGGGGGGGGCGGCTAGCGGCACAGATACGCAGTATTTT	CARGGAASGTDTQYF
TRBJ2-1	TRBV7-3	TRBD2	-	TGTGCCAGCAGCCGAATGTCAAGCGGGACCTCACATGAGCAGTTCTTC	CASSRMSSGTSHEQFF
TRBJ1-1	TRBV19	-	-	TGTGCCAGTAGTATAGGTCGACAGTTGAACACTGAAGCTTTCTTT	CASSIGRQLNTEAFF